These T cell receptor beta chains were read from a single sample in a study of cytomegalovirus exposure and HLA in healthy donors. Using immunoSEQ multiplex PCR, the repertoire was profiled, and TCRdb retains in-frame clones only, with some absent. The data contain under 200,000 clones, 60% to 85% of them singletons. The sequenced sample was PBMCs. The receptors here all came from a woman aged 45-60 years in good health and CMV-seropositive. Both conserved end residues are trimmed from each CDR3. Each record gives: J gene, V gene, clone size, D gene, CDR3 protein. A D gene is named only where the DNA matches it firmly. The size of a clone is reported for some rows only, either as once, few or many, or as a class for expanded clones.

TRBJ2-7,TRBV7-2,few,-,ASSLDGASYEQY
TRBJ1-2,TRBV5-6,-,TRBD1,ASSAVTGGLYGYT
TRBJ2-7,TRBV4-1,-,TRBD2,ASSRVAGGYEQY
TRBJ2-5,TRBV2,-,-,ASSEGGTTQETQY
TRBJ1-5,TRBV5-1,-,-,ASSREGGNQPQH
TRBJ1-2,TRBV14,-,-,ASSQDVRSGYT
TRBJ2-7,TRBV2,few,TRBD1,ASSDGQGARPSS
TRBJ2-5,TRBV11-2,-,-,ASSQISPFAGGLQETQY
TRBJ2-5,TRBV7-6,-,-,ASSSVQETQY
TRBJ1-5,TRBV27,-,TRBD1,ASSLQGQTNQPQH
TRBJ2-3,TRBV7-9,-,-,ASTRFGEDTQY
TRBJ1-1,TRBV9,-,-,ASSVEGDGNTEAF
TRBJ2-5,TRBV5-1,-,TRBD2,ASSLLVAGQETQY
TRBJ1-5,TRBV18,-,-,ASSPNRDNQPQH
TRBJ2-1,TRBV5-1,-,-,ASYVDPNGEQF
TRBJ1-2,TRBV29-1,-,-,SVDFRARGGGYT
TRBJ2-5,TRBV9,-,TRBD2,ASSVEASGSRETQY
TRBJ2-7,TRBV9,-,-,ARSAVKQY
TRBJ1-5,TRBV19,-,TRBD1,ASTIGTGGQGQPQH
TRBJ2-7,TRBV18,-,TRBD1,ASSPGTGSYEQY
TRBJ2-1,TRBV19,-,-,ASSMAGYNEQF
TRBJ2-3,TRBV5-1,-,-,ASSLVGQGLRGTDTQY
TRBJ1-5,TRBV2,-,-,ASSERDHLWQPQH
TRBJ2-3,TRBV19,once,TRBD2,ASSIGASGGTQY
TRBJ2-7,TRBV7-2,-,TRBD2,ASSSSYRREGPEQY
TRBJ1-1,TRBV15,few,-,ATSRTGYEGNTEAF
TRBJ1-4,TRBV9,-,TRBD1,ASSVSPQGGNEKLF
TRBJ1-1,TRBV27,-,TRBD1,ASSPFATGGNTEAF
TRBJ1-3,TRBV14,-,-,ASSSLSSGNTIY
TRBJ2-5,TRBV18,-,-,ASSPPSQAGETQY
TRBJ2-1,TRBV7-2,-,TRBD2,ASSGGTSGNHNEQF
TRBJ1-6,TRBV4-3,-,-,ASSQESGGSYNSPLH
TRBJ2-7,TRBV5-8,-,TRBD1,ASSLEQGASSAHEQY
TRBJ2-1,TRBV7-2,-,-,ASGSGGFYEQF
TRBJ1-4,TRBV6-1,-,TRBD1,ASTLSSGQNEKLF
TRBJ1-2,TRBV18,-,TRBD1,ASSPRQGTAANYGYT
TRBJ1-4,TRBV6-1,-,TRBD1,ASSDRGGDRFEKLF
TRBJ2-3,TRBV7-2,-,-,ASSLAAGSTDTQY
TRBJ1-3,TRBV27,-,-,ASSFSPLGNTIY
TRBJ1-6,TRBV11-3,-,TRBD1,ASSRQGLRLH
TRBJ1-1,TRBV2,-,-,ASSPVGETEAF
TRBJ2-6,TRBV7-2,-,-,ASSFSTSGANVLT
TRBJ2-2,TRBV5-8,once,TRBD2,ASSLSGLAGSSEDTGELF
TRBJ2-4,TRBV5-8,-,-,ASSLEELAKNIQY
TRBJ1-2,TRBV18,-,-,ASSPGTWTVYGYT
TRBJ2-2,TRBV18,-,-,ASSQTRTGWDTGELF
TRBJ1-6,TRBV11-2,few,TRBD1,ASSLTGGYSPLH
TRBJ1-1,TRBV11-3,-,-,ASSLLPGLKAF
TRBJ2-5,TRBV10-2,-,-,ASQVGGPIETQY
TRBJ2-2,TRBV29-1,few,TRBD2,SVLGVVAGDTGELF